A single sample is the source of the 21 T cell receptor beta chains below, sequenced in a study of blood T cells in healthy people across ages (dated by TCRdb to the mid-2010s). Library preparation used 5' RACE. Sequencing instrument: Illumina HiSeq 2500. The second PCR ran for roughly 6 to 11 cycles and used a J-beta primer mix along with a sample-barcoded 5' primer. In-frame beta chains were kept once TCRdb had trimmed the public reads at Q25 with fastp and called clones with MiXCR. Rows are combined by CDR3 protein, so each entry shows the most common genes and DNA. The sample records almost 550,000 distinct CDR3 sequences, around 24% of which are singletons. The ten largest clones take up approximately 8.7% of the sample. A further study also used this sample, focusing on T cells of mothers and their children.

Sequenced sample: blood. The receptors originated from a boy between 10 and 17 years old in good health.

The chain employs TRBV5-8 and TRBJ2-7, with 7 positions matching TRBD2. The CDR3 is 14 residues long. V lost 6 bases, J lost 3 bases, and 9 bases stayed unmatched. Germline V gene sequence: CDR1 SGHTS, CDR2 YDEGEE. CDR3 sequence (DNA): TGTGCCAGCACCGGGGGGACCCTCCTCTACGAGCAGTACTTC. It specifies CASTGGTLLYEQYF. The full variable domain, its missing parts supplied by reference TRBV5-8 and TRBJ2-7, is EAGVTQSPTHLIKTRGQQATLRCSPISGHTSVYWYQQALGLGLQFLLWYDEGEERNRGNFPPRFSGRQFPNYSSELNVNALELEDSALYLCASTGGTLLYEQYFGPGTRLTVT.

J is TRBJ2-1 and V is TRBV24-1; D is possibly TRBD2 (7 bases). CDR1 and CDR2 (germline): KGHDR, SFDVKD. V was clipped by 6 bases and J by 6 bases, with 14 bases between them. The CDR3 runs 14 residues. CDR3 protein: CATSKYREGNEQFF. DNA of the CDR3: TGTGCCACCAGTAAGTACAGGGAGGGCAATGAGCAGTTCTTC.

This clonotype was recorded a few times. The CDR3 DNA reads TGTGCCAGCAGTGGCGTACTCCAGCCCCAGCATTTT. It specifies CASSGVLQPQHF. This sequence joins TRBV2 and TRBJ1-5; D gene unclear. CDR3 length equals 12 residues. V was clipped by 4 bases and J by 7 bases, with 8 bases between them. CDR1 is SNHLY and CDR2 is FYNNEI in the germline V gene.

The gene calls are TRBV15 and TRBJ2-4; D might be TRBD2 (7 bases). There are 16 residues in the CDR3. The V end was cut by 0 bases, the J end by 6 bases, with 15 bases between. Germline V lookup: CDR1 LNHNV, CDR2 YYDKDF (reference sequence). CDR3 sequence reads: CATSRDIGGGGNIQYF. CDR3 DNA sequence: TGTGCCACCAGCAGAGATATCGGGGGCGGGGGAAACATTCAGTACTTC.

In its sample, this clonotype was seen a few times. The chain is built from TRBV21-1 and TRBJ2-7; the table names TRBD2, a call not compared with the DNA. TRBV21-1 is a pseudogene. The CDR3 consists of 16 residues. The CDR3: CASSTTTAGPFYEQYF. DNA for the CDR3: TGTGCCAGCAGCACCACCACAGCGGGCCCTTTCTACGAGCAGTACTTC.

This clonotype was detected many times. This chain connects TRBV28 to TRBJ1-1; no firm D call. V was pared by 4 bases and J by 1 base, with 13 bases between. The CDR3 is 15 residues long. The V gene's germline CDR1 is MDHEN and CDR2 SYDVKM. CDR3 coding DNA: TGTGCCAGCAGTTCTTATCGGAGACAGAACACTGAAGCTTTCTTT. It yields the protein CASSSYRRQNTEAFF.

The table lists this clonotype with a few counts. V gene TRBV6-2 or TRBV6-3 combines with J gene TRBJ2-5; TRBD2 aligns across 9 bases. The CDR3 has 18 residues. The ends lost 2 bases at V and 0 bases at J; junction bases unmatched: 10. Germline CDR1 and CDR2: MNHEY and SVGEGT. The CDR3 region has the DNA TGTGCCAGCAGTTACGAGCGGGGGGCCCGTCGGTACCAAGAGACCCAGTACTTC. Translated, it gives CASSYERGARRYQETQYF.

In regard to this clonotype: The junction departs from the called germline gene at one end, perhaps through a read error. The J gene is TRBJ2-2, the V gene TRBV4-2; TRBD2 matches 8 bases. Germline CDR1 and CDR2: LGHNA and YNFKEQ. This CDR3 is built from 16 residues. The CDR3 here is CASGQEGSSGYGELFF. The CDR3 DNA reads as TGTGCCAGCGGCCAAGAGGGGTCTAGCGGGTACGGGGAGCTGTTTTTT.

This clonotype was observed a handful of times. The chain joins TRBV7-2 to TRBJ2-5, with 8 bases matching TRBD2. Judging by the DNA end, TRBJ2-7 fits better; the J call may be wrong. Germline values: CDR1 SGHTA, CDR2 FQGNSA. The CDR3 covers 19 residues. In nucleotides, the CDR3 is TGTGCCAGCAGCTTAGAGAGGGCCCTCCGGACTAGCCTCTCCTACGAGCAGTACTTC. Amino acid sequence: CASSLERALRTSLSYEQYF.

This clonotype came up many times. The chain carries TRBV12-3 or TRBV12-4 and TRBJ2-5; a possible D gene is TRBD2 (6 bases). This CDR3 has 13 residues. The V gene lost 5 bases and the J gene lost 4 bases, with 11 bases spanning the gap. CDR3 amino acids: CASSPGVGETQYF. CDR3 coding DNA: TGTGCCAGCAGTCCGGGGGTGGGAGAGACCCAGTACTTC.

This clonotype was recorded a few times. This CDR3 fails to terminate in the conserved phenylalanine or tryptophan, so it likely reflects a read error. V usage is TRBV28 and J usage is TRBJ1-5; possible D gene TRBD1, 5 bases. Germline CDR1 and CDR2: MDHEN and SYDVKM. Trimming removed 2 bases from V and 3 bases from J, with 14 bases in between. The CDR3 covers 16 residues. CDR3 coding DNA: TGTGCCAGCAGTTTAGTTCCCAGGGCATACAATCAGCCCCAGCATTTG. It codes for CASSLVPRAYNQPQHL.

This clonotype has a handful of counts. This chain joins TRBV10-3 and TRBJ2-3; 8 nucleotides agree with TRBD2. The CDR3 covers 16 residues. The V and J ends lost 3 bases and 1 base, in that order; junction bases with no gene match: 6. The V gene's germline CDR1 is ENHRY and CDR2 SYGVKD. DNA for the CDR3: TGTGCCATCAGTGATTCGACTAGCGCTGGCACAGATACGCAGTATTTT. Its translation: CAISDSTSAGTDTQYF.

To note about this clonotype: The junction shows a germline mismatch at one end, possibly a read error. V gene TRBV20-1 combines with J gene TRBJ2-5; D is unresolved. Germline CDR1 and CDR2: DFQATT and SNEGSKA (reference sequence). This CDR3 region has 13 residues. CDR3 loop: CSAREPIQETQYF. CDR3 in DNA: TGCAGTGCTCGAGAACCTATCCAAGAGACCCAGTACTTC.

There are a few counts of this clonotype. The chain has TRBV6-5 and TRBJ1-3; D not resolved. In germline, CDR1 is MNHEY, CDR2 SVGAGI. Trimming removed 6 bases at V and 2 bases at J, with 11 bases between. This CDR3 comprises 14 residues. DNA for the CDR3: TGTGCCAGCAGCCCCGGGCATACTGGAAACACCATATATTTT. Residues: CASSPGHTGNTIYF.

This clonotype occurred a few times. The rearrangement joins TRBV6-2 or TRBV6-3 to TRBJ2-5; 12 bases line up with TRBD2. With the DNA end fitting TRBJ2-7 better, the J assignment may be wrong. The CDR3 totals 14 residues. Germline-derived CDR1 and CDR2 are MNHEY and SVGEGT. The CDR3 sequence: CASRETSGSYEQYF. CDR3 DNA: TGTGCCAGCAGAGAGACTAGCGGGAGTTACGAGCAGTACTTC.

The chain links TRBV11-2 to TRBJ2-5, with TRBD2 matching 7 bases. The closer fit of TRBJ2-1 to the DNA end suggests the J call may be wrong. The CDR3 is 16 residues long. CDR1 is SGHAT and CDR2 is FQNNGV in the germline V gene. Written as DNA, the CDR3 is TGTGCCAGCAGCTTAGGTCGGCTAGCGGACGCCAATGAGCAGTTCTTC. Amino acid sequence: CASSLGRLADANEQFF.

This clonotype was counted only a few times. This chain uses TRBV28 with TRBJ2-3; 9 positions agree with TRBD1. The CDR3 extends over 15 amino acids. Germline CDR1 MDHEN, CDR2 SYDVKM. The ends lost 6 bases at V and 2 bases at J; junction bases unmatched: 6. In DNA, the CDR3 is TGTGCCAGCAGAGAGACAGGGGGAGACACAGATACGCAGTATTTT. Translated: CASRETGGDTDTQYF.

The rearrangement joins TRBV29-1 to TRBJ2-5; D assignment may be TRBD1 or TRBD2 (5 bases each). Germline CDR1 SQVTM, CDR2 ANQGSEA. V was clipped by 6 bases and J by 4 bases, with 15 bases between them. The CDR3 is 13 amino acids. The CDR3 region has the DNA TGCAGCGTCATCCGGACTGGGGGAGAGACCCAGTACTTC. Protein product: CSVIRTGGETQYF.

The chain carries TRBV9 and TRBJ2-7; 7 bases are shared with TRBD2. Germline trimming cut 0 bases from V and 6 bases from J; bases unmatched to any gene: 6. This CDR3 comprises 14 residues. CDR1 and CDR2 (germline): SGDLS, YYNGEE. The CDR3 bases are TGTGCCAGCAGCGTAGGAGGCAGGGAGGGCGAGCAGTACTTC. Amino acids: CASSVGGREGEQYF. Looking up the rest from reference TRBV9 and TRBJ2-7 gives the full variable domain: DSGVTQTPKHLITATGQRVTLRCSPRSGDLSVYWYQQSLDQGLQFLIQYYNGEERAKGNILERFSAQQFPDLHSELNLSSLELGDSALYFCASSVGGREGEQYFGPGTRLTVT.

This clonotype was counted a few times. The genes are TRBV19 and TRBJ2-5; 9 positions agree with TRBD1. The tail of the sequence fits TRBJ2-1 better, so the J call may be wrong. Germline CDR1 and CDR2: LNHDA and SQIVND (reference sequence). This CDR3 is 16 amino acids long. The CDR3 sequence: CASSTKGQGRYNEQFF. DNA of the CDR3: TGTGCCAGTAGTACAAAAGGACAGGGGAGATACAATGAGCAGTTCTTC.

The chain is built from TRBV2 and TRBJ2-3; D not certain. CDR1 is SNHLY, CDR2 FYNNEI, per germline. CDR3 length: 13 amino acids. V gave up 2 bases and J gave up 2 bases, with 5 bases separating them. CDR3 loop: CASSEQSTDTQYF. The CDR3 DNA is TGTGCCAGCAGTGAACAGTCCACAGATACGCAGTATTTT.